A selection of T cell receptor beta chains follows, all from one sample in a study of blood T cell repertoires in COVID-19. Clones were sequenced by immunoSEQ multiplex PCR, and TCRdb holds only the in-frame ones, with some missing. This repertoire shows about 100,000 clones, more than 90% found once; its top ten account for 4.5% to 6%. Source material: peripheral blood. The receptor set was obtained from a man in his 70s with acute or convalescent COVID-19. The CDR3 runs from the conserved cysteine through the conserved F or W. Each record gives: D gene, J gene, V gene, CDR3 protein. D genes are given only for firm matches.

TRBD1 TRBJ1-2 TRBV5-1 CASSKQGAVDGYTF
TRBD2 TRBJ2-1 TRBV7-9 CASSPTTSGFYNEQFF
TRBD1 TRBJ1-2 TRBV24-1 CATESPDRGGYTF
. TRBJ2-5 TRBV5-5 CASSLARRETQYF
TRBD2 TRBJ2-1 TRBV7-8 CASGGGAYNEQFF
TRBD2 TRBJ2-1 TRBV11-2 CASSAVLAGDPWVFF
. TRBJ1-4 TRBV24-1 CATSVEDPRGLFF
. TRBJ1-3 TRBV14 CASSQPIRGTIYF
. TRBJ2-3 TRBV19 CASSIERTASTDTQYF
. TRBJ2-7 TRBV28 CASSIRGIYEQYF
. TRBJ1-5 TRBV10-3 CAISEKGDQPQHF
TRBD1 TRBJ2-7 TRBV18 CASSRRQYPGQDAYEQYF
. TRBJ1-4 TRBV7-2 CASSLLNSGNEKLFF
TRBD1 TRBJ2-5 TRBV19 CASSIGLWTGAGQETQYF
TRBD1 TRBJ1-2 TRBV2 CASRAGTGDPLGYTF
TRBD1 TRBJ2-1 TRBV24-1 CATSDPTGVGEQFF
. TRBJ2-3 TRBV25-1 CASSRGGTDTQYF
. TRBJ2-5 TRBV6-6 CASSYGLMGQETQYF
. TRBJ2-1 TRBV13 CASSLVGRSSYNEQFF
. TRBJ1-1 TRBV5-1 CASSQDSNTEAFF
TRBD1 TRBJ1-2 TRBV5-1 CASSFGGGDYGYTF
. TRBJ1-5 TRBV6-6 CASSYTGSQPQHF
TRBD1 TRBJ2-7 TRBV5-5 CASSLDETGQGYEQYF
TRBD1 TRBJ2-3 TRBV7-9 CASSRTGGGDTQYF
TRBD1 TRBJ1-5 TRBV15 CATSRTGINQPQHF
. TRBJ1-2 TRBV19 CASSIGQGLENYGYTF
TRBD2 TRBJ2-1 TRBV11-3 CASSFPSGRADRDEQFF
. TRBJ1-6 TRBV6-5 CASSYSGRGFLHF
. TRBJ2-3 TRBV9 CASSVQGYSTDTQYF
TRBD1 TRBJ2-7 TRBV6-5 CASGTVMDEQYF
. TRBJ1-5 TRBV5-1 CASSLGSTENNQPQHF
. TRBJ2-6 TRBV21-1 CASSKALRRLGANVLTF
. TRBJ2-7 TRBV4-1 CASSPTGRAYEQYF
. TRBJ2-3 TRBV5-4 CAGRSQGADTQYF
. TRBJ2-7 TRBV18 CASSLSVYYGDEQYF
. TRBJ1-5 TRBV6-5 CASSYERGMEPQHF
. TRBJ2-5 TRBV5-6 CASSLAGPETQYF
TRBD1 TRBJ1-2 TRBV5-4 CASRPPGQGYGYTF
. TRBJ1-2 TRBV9 CASSAREGYGYTF
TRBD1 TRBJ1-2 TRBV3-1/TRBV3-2 CASSQATGGVGYTF
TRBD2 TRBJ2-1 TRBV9 CASSVARTSGGQQFF
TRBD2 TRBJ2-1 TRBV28 CASSLGRSSGNYNEQFF